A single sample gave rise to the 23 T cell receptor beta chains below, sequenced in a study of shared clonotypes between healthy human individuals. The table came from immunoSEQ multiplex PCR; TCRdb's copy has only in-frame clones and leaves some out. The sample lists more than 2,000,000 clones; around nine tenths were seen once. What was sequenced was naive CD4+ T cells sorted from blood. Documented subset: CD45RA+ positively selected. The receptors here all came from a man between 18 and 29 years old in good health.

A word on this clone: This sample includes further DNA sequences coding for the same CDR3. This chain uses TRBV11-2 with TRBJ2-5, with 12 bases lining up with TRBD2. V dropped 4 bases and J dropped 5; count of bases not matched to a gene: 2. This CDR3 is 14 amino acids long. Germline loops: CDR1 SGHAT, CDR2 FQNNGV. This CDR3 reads CASSSGLAGETQYF. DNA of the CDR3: TGTGCCAGCAGCTCCGGACTAGCGGGGGAGACCCAGTACTTC.

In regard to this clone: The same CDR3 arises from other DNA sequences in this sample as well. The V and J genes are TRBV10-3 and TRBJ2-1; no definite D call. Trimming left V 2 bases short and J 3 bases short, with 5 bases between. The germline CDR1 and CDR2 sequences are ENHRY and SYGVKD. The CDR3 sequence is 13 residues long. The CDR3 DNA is TGTGCCATCAGTGAGAACAGCTACAATGAGCAGTTCTTC. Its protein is CAISENSYNEQFF.

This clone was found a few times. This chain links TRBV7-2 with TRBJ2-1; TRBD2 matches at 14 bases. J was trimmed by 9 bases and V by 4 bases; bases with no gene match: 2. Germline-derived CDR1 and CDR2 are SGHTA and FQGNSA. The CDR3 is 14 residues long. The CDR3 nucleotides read TGTGCCAGCAGCTCGGGACTAGCGGGAGTTGAGCAGTTCTTC. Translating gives CASSSGLAGVEQFF.

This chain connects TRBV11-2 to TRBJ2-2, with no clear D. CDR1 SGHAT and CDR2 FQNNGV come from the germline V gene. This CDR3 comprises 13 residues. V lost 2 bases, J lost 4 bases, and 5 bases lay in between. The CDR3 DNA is TGTGCCAGCAGCTTATCGGGCACCGGGGAGCTGTTTTTT. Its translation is CASSLSGTGELFF.

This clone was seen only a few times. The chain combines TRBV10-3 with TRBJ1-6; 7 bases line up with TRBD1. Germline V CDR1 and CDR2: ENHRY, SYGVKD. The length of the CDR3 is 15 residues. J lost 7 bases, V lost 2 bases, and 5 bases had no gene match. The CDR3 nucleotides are TGTGCCATCAGTGAGGGCCGGGACAGCAATTCACCCCTCCACTTT. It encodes CAISEGRDSNSPLHF.

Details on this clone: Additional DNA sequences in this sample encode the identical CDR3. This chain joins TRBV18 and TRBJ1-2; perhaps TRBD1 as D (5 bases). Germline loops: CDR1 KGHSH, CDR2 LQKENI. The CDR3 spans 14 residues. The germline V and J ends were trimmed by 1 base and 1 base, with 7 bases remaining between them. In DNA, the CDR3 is TGTGCCAGCTCACCACAAGGGGTTAACTATGGCTACACCTTC. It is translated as CASSPQGVNYGYTF.

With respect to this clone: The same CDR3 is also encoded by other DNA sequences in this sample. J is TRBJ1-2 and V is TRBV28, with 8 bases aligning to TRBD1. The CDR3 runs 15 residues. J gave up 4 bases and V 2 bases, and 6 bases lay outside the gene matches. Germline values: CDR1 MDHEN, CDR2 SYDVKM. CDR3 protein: CASSLGGTGSYGYTF. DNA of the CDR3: TGTGCCAGCAGTTTAGGGGGGACAGGCTCCTATGGCTACACCTTC.

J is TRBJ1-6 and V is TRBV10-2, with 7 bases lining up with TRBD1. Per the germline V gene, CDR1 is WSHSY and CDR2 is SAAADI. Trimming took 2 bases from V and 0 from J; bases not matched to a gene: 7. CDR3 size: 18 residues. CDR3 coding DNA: TGCGCCAGCAGTGAGAAAGGACAGGCGAGCTCCTATAATTCACCCCTCCACTTT. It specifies CASSEKGQASSYNSPLHF.

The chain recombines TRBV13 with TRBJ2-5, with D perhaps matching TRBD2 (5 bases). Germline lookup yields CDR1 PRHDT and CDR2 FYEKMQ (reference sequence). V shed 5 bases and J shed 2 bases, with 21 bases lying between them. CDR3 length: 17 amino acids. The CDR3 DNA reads TGTGCCAGCAGCCCGCTATTAAAAAGACTAAGACAAGAGACCCAGTACTTC. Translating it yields CASSPLLKRLRQETQYF. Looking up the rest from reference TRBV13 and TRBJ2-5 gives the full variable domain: AAGVIQSPRHLIKEKRETATLKCYPIPRHDTVYWYQQGPGQDPQFLISFYEKMQSDKGSIPDRFSAQQFSDYHSELNMSSLELGDSALYFCASSPLLKRLRQETQYFGPGTRLLVL.

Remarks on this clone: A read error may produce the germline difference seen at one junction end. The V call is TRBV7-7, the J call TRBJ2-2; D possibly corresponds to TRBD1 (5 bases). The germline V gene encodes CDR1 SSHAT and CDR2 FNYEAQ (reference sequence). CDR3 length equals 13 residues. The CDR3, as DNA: TGTGCTAGCAGCTTGGCAGGGCCCGGGGAGCTGTTTTTT. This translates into CASSLAGPGELFF.

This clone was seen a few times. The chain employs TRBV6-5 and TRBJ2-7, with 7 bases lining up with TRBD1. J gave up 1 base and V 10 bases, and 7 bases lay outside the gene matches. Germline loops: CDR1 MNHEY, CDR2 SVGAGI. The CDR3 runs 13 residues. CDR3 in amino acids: CATTGTSSYEQYF. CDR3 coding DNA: TGTGCCACGACAGGGACGAGTTCCTACGAGCAGTACTTC.

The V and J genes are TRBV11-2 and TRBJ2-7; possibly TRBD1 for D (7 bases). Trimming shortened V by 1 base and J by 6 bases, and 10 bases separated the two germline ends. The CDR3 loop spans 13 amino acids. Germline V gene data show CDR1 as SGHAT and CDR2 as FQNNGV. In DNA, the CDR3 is TGTGCCAGCAGCTTAGCAGGGGGGAGCGAGCAGTACTTC. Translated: CASSLAGGSEQYF. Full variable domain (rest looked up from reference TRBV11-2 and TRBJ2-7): EAGVAQSPRYKIIEKRQSVAFWCNPISGHATLYWYQQILGQGPKLLIQFQNNGVVDDSQLPKDRFSAERLKGVDSTLKIQPAKLEDSAVYLCASSLAGGSEQYFGPGTRLTVT.

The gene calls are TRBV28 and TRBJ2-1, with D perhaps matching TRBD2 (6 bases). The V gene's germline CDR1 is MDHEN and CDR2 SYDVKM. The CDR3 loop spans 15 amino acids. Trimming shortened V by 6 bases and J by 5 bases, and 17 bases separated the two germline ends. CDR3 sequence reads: CASSLTGLANNEQFF. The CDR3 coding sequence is TGTGCCAGCAGCCTTACGGGACTCGCTAACAATGAGCAGTTCTTC.

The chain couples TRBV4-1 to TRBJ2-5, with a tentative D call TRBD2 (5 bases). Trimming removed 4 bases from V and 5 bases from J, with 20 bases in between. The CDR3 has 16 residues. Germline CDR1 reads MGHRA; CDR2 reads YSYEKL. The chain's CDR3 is CASSPQERTLVETQYF. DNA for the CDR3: TGCGCCAGCAGCCCCCAGGAGCGGACGCTCGTCGAGACCCAGTACTTC.

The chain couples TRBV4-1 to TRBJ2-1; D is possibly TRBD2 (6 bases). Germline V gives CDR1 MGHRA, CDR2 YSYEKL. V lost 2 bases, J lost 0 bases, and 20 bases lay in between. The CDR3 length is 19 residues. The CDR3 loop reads CASSQIRGWGSSSYNEQFF. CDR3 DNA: TGCGCCAGCAGCCAAATTCGGGGGTGGGGGAGTAGCTCCTACAATGAGCAGTTCTTC.

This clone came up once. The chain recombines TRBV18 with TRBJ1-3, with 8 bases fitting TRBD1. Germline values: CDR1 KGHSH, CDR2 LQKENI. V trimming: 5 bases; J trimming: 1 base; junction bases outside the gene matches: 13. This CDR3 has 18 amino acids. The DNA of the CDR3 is TGTGCCAGCTCATCCAGAAAAAAAACAGGGGGATCTGGAAACACCATATATTTT. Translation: CASSSRKKTGGSGNTIYF.

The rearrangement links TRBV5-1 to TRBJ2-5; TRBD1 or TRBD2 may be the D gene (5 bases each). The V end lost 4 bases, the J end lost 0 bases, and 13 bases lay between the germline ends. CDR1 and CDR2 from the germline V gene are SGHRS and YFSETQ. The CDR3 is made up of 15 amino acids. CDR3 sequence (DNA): TGCGCCAGCAGCGCCGGGACGACCGACCAAGAGACCCAGTACTTC. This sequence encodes CASSAGTTDQETQYF.

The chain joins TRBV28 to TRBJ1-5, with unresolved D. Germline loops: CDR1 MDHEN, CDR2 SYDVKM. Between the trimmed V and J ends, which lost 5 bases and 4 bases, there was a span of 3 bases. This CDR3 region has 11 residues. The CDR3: CASSINQPQHF. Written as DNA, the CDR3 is TGTGCCAGCAGTATTAATCAGCCCCAGCATTTT.

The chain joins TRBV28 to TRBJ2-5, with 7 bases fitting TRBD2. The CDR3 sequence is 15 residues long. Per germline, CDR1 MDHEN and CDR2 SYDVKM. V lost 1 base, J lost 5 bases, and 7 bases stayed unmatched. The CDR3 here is CASSLSGSAGETQYF. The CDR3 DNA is TGTGCCAGCAGTTTATCCGGTTCAGCGGGGGAGACCCAGTACTTC.

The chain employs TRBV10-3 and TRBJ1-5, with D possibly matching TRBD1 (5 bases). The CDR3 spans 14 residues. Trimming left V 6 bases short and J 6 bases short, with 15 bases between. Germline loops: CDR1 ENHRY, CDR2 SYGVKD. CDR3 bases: TGTGCCATCAGCGATCTGGGGGGTGGTCAGCCCCAGCATTTT. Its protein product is CAISDLGGGQPQHF.

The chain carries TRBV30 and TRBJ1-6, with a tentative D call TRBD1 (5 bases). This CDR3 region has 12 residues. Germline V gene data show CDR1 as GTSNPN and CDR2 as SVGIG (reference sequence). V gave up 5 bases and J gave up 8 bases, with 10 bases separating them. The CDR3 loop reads CAWERGDSPLHF. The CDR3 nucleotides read TGTGCCTGGGAGAGGGGCGATTCACCCCTCCACTTT.

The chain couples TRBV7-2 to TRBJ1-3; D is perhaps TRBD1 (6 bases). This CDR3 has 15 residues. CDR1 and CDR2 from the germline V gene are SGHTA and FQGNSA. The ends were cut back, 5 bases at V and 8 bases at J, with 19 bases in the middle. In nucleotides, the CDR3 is TGTGCCAGCAGCCCCCTTGGGGGGCCAACGGACACCATATATTTT. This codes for CASSPLGGPTDTIYF.

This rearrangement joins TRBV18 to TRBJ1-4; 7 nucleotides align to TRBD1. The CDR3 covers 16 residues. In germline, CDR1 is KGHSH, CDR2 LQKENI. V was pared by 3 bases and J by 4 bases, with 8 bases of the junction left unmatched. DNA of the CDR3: TGTGCCAGCTCACCCACGGACAGGCGGGGTAATGAAAAACTGTTTTTT. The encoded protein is CASSPTDRRGNEKLFF.